This T cell receptor (beta chain) stems from a study of Ad26.COV2.S vaccination and SARS-CoV-2 variants. CDR1 and CDR2 (germline): LNHDA, SQIVND (reference sequence). V was pared by 6 bases and J by 4 bases, with 13 bases between. The CDR3 loop spans 14 amino acids. Assay used: immunoSEQ multiplex PCR; TCRdb lists only in-frame clones, some missing. Here the sample spans a few hundred thousand clones, about four fifths being singletons. This clone occurred a few times. Treatment indicated: around 19 received Ad26.COV2.S at low or high dose, single or two shots; 5 received placebo; per-sample allocation not given. Samples came from day 63 after the first vaccine or placebo injection.

This specimen was peripheral blood, taken in a trial of Ad26.COV2.S vaccine versus placebo. The TCR originated in a person between 18 and 60 years old who received the Ad26.COV2.S COVID-19 vaccine or a placebo. This chain connects TRBV19 to TRBJ1-3; D gene unclear. CDR3 nucleotide sequence: TGTGCCAGTAGCGGGTCCTTGGCCGGAAACACCATATATTTT. Its protein is CASSGSLAGNTIYF.